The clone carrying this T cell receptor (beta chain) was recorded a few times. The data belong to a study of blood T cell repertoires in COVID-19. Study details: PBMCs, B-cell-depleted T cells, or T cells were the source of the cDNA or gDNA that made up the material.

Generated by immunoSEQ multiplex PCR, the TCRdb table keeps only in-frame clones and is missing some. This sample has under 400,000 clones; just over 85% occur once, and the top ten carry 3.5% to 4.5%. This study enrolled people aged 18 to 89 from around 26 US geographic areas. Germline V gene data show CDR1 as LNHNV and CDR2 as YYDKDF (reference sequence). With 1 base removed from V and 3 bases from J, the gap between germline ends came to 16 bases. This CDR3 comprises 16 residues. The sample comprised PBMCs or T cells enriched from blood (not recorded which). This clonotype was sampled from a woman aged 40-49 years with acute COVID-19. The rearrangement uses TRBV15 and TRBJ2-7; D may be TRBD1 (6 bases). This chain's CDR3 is CATSRGQEPTNYEQYF. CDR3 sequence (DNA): TGTGCCACCAGCAGAGGACAGGAGCCTACGAACTACGAGCAGTACTTC.